The sequence of this T cell receptor beta chain was determined in a study of shared clonotypes between healthy human individuals. Study results and limitations: On the whole, naive subsets had larger estimated richness than memory subsets had.

Worth noting for this clone: Its antigen remains unknown.

V lost 3 bases to trimming and J lost 5 bases; unmatched junction nucleotides: 4. The CDR3 contains 15 residues. Germline-derived CDR1 and CDR2 are SNHLY and FYNNEI. The assay was immunoSEQ multiplex PCR, and TCRdb's table has in-frame clones only and misses some. The sample carries 2 million to 2.5 million clones, 92% recorded once. The J gene is TRBJ1-6, the V gene TRBV2; 7 positions match TRBD1. The TCR comes from a man between 18 and 35 years old in good health. Some clones in this sample may be carry-over from other donors' samples. What was sequenced was naive CD4+ T cells from PBMCs. Subset given: CD45RA+ positively selected. The DNA of the CDR3 is TGTGCCAGCAGTGATTATGGACAGGATAATTCACCCCTCCACTTT. The encoded protein is CASSDYGQDNSPLHF.